This T cell receptor beta chain was captured in a study of cytomegalovirus exposure and HLA in healthy donors. Broader study findings: TCR beta sequences reportedly predicted most subjects' HLA-A and HLA-B alleles accurately. Association with HLA alleles at 0.05 false discovery rate was found for some 18,000 TCR beta sequences in a later analysis.

Trimming took off 6 bases at V and 4 bases at J, with 11 bases between the two ends. From germline, CDR1 is MNHEY and CDR2 SMNVEV (reference sequence). The CDR3 consists of 13 residues. PCR amplification relied on 60 Vbeta primers (plus 13 Jbeta primers). This table comes from immunoSEQ multiplex PCR, and its TCRdb copy is limited to in-frame clones, with some not included. The sample comprises roughly 100,000 clones, 70% of which are singletons, and roughly 15% rests with the top ten. A note on this clone: What it binds is unknown.

The sequence derives from a woman in her 50s in good health and CMV-seropositive. The genes are TRBV27 and TRBJ2-3, with no clear D. Input material: PBMCs. The CDR3: CASRSTRPDTQYF. The CDR3 bases are TGTGCCAGCAGGTCGACTCGTCCAGATACGCAGTATTTT.